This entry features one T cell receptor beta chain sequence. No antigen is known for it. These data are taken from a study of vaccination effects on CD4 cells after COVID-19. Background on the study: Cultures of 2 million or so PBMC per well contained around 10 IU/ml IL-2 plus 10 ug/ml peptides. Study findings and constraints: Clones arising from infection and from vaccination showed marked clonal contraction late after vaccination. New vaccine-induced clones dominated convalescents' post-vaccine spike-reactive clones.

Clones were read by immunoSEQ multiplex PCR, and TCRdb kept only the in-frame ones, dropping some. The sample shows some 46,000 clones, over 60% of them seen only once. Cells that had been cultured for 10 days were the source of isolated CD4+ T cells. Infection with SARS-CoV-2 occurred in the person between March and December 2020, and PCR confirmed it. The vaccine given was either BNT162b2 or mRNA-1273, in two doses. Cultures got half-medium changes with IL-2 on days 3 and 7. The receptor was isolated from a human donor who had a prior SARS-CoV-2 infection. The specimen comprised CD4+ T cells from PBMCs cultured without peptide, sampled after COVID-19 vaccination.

CDR3 bases: TGTGCCAGCAGCCCGGGACAGGGGGTATCTGGGGCCAACGTCCTGACTTTC. Translation gives CASSPGQGVSGANVLTF. This chain connects TRBV11-3 to TRBJ2-6; 11 bases fit TRBD1. Losses at the gene ends were 5 bases for V and 1 base for J; bases not matched to a gene: 4. Germline V gene sequence: CDR1 SGHNT, CDR2 YENEEA. The CDR3 sequence is 17 residues long.